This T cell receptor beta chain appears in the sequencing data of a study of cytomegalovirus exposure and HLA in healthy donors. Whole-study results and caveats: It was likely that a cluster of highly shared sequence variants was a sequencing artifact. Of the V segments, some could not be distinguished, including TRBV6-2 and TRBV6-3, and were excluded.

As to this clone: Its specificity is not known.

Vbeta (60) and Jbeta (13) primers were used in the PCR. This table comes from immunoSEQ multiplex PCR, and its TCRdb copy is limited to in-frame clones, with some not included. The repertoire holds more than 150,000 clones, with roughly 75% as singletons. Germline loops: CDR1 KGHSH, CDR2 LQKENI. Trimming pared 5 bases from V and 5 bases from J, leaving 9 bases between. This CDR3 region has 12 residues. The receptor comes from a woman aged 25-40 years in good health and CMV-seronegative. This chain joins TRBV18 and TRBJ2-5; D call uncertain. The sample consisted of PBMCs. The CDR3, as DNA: TGTGCCAGCTCAGGCCCGCTGGAGACCCAGTACTTC. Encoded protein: CASSGPLETQYF.